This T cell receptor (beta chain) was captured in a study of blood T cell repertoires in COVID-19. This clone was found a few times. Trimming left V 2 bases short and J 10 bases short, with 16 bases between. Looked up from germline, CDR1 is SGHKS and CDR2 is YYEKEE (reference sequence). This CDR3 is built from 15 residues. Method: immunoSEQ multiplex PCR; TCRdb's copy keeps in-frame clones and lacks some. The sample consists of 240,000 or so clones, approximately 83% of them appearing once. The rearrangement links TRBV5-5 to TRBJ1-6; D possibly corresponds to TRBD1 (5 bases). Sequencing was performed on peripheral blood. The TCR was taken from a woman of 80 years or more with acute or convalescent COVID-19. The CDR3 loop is CASSFPPGPNSPLHF. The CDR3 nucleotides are TGTGCCAGCAGCTTCCCGCCAGGGCCAAACTCACCCCTCCACTTT.